One and the same sample provided the 24 T cell receptor beta chains below, sequenced in a study of cytomegalovirus exposure and HLA in healthy donors. TCRdb's table, derived via immunoSEQ multiplex PCR, lists solely in-frame clones and lacks some. The sample carries roughly 220,000 clones, 75% to 90% recorded once. What was sequenced was PBMCs. The receptors originated from a woman in her twenties or thirties in good health and CMV-seropositive.

DNA for the CDR3: TGTGCCAGCAGTTTTTTCCAAGGTCAAGAGACCCAGTACTTC. Its translation: CASSFFQGQETQYF. V usage is TRBV28 and J usage is TRBJ2-5, with D unresolved. Germline V lookup: CDR1 MDHEN, CDR2 SYDVKM. Deletions cut 3 bases from V and 2 bases from J, with 10 bases between. The CDR3 runs to 14 residues.

CDR3 DNA: TGTGCCAGCAGTGACCTGGGGGGCGACACTGAAGCTTTCTTT. Translated, it gives CASSDLGGDTEAFF. The gene calls are TRBV2 and TRBJ1-1; TRBD1 is a possible D gene (6 bases). The length of the CDR3 is 14 residues. V lost 3 bases to trimming and J lost 3 bases, with 11 bases between them. Germline lookup yields CDR1 SNHLY and CDR2 FYNNEI. Full variable domain (missing parts from reference TRBV2 and TRBJ1-1): EPEVTQTPSHQVTQMGQEVILRCVPISNHLYFYWYRQILGQKVEFLVSFYNNEISEKSEIFDDQFSVERPDGSNFTLKIRSTKLEDSAMYFCASSDLGGDTEAFFGQGTRLTVV.

This clone was seen a handful of times. Other DNA sequences from this sample encode an identical CDR3 as well. V is TRBV10-3 and J is TRBJ1-2; D remains ambiguous. Germline V gives CDR1 ENHRY, CDR2 SYGVKD. This CDR3 has 12 amino acids. Trimming removed 2 bases from V and 3 bases from J, with 4 bases in between. The DNA for the CDR3 is TGTGCCATCAGTGAGCAGGACTATGGCTACACCTTC. Amino acids: CAISEQDYGYTF.

J is TRBJ1-3 and V is TRBV30, with 9 positions matching TRBD1. Germline V lookup: CDR1 GTSNPN, CDR2 SVGIG (reference sequence). The V segment lost 5 bases and the J segment 4 bases; nucleotides outside the gene matches: 3. CDR3 length: 13 residues. The CDR3 DNA reads TGTGCCTGGGACAGGGGGGGAGGAAACACCATATATTTT. It encodes CAWDRGGGNTIYF.

The chain joins TRBV9 to TRBJ2-2; a weak D match, TRBD2 (6 bases). V was shortened by 3 bases and J by 5 bases, with 14 bases between the two germline ends. This CDR3 is built from 15 residues. CDR1 SGDLS and CDR2 YYNGEE come from the germline V gene. This chain's CDR3 is CASSGAGLRTGELFF. CDR3 DNA: TGTGCCAGCAGCGGCGCGGGACTTCGAACCGGGGAGCTGTTTTTT.

The chain recombines TRBV30 with TRBJ1-3; no clear D gene. The CDR3 totals 13 residues. The germline V and J ends were trimmed by 5 bases and 0 bases, with 8 bases remaining between them. The germline V gene has CDR1 GTSNPN and CDR2 SVGIG (reference sequence). CDR3 coding DNA: TGTGCCTGGGGGGTGCCCTCTGGAAACACCATATATTTT. This encodes CAWGVPSGNTIYF.

The sample holds one count of this clone. This chain uses TRBV30 with TRBJ2-1, with TRBD2 matching over 14 bases. V was clipped by 0 bases and J by 15 bases; unmatched bases: 10. The germline gives CDR1 GTSNPN, CDR2 SVGIG (reference sequence). This CDR3 region has 15 residues. The CDR3 DNA reads TGTGCCTGGAGTGTACCCCACGGACTAGCGGGAGGTCTGTTCTTC. It yields the protein CAWSVPHGLAGGLFF.

The rearrangement joins TRBV9 to TRBJ1-1; tentative D call: TRBD1 (6 bases). V was clipped by 4 bases and J by 3 bases, with 10 bases between them. Germline CDR1 is SGDLS and CDR2 is YYNGEE. The CDR3 loop spans 13 amino acids. CDR3 DNA sequence: TGTGCCAGCAGCAAACAGGGTCACACTGAAGCTTTCTTT. This gives the protein CASSKQGHTEAFF.

This sequence joins TRBV2 and TRBJ2-7; 11 nucleotides match TRBD2. J was trimmed by 0 bases and V by 6 bases; bases with no gene match: 10. The CDR3 totals 17 residues. Germline CDR1 SNHLY, CDR2 FYNNEI. DNA for the CDR3: TGTGCCAGCAGGCGACGGATTGGGACTAGCGGCTCCTACGAGCAGTACTTC. Protein: CASRRRIGTSGSYEQYF.

This rearrangement joins TRBV9 to TRBJ1-1; the D gene is possibly TRBD1 (6 bases). Per the germline V gene, CDR1 is SGDLS and CDR2 is YYNGEE. The V and J ends lost 7 bases and 2 bases respectively, with 15 bases between them. The CDR3 length is 14 residues. CDR3 protein: CASRKTGDNTEAFF. The CDR3 coding sequence is TGTGCCAGCCGGAAGACAGGAGATAACACTGAAGCTTTCTTT.

The chain carries TRBV7-6 and TRBJ2-7; possible D gene TRBD1, 6 bases. This CDR3 spans 13 amino acids. V was pared by 10 bases and J by 6 bases, with 19 bases between. Germline lookup yields CDR1 SGHVS and CDR2 FNYEAQ. CDR3 in amino acids: CATRGHSAGEQYF. As DNA, the CDR3 is TGTGCCACTAGGGGACATTCGGCTGGCGAGCAGTACTTC.

The V call is TRBV5-1, the J call TRBJ2-3; D could derive from TRBD1 or TRBD2 (5 bases each). Germline assignment: CDR1 SGHRS and CDR2 YFSETQ. The V gene lost 4 bases and the J gene lost 6 bases, with 15 bases spanning the gap. CDR3 length equals 14 residues. DNA of the CDR3: TGCGCCAGCAGCCCTCCGGGGCTTGGGGATACGCAGTATTTT. Protein sequence: CASSPPGLGDTQYF. Combining the CDR3 with reference TRBV5-1 and TRBJ2-3 gives the whole variable domain KAGVTQTPRYLIKTRGQQVTLSCSPISGHRSVSWYQQTPGQGLQFLFEYFSETQRNKGNFPGRFSGRQFSNSRSEMNVSTLELGDSALYLCASSPPGLGDTQYFGPGTRLTVL.

The chain has TRBV5-1 and TRBJ2-2; 11 nucleotides line up with TRBD2. V was pared by 1 base and J by 6 bases, with 5 bases of the junction left unmatched. The length of the CDR3 is 16 residues. The germline V gene has CDR1 SGHRS and CDR2 YFSETQ. The CDR3 loop is CASSLTGTSGPGELFF. The CDR3 nucleotides are TGCGCCAGCAGCTTGACCGGGACTAGCGGTCCCGGGGAGCTGTTTTTT.

This chain uses TRBV4-2 with TRBJ2-7, with 8 nucleotides matching TRBD2. Germline V CDR1 and CDR2: LGHNA, YNFKEQ. CDR3 size: 20 residues. V shed 1 base, J shed 0 bases, and the junction held 17 bases outside the gene matches. CDR3: CASSQARALQTSDSSYEQYF. For the CDR3, the DNA is TGTGCCAGCAGCCAAGCCCGCGCCCTTCAGACTAGCGATAGCTCCTACGAGCAGTACTTC.

This chain uses TRBV27 with TRBJ2-1; D gene uncertain. The germline V gene encodes CDR1 MNHEY and CDR2 SMNVEV (reference sequence). Trimming pared 5 bases from V and 7 bases from J, leaving 9 bases between. The CDR3 spans 12 residues. CDR3 loop: CASSPSPNEQFF. DNA for the CDR3: TGTGCCAGCAGTCCGTCCCCGAATGAGCAGTTCTTC.

The chain joins TRBV2 to TRBJ2-3; D gene uncertain. The CDR3 totals 13 residues. V was cut by 8 bases and J by 2 bases, with 11 bases left in between. CDR1 SNHLY and CDR2 FYNNEI come from the germline V gene. DNA of the CDR3: TGTGCCAGCGGAACGGGCGACACAGATACGCAGTATTTT. It is translated as CASGTGDTDTQYF.

The chain employs TRBV4-3 and TRBJ1-1; D is unresolved. Looked up from germline, CDR1 is LGHNA and CDR2 is YSLEER. The CDR3 sequence is 14 residues long. V lost 0 bases, J lost 4 bases, and 9 bases lay in between. This CDR3 reads CASSQDSEATEAFF. The CDR3 DNA follows: TGCGCCAGCAGCCAAGATAGCGAGGCCACTGAAGCTTTCTTT.

The CDR3, as DNA: TGTGCCAGCAGTTTAGTAGGAATTAGCAATCAGCCCCAGCATTTT. This codes for CASSLVGISNQPQHF. The V and J genes are TRBV28 and TRBJ1-5; D is unclear. The V gene lost 2 bases and the J gene lost 0 bases, with 8 bases spanning the gap. The CDR3 contains 15 residues. CDR1 and CDR2 from the germline V gene are MDHEN and SYDVKM.

Only one count was recorded for this clone. The chain recombines TRBV5-4 with TRBJ2-1; D possibly corresponds to TRBD1 (7 bases). CDR3 length: 12 amino acids. The V end was cut by 4 bases, the J end by 7 bases, with 9 bases between. Germline V gene data show CDR1 as SGHNT and CDR2 as YYREEE (reference sequence). The CDR3 sequence: CASSPGGNEQFF. The CDR3, as DNA: TGTGCCAGCAGCCCAGGGGGGAATGAGCAGTTCTTC.

This clone has a single count. The rearrangement uses TRBV9 and TRBJ2-1, with D perhaps assigned TRBD1 or TRBD2 (6 bases each). The germline V and J ends were trimmed by 4 bases and 3 bases, with 20 bases remaining between them. The CDR3 runs 17 residues. Germline assignment: CDR1 SGDLS and CDR2 YYNGEE. CDR3: CASSPGAGWKIYNEQFF. In nucleotides, the CDR3 is TGTGCCAGCAGCCCAGGGGCGGGATGGAAAATCTACAATGAGCAGTTCTTC.

The V and J genes are TRBV7-2 and TRBJ2-7, with a weak D call TRBD1 (5 bases). Germline V lookup: CDR1 SGHTA, CDR2 FQGNSA. V was shortened by 2 bases and J by 0 bases, with 11 bases between the two germline ends. CDR3 length equals 15 residues. CDR3 residues: CASSLIQDISYEQYF. CDR3 sequence (DNA): TGTGCCAGCAGCTTAATCCAGGACATCTCCTACGAGCAGTACTTC.

V gene TRBV5-4 combines with J gene TRBJ2-5, with D uncertain. Germline assignment: CDR1 SGHNT and CDR2 YYREEE (reference sequence). Trimming stripped 0 bases from V and 2 bases from J, with 11 bases between. The CDR3 loop spans 15 amino acids. The CDR3 DNA reads as TGTGCCAGCAGCTTGGGTGTACAGCTACAAGAGACCCAGTACTTC. Its protein product is CASSLGVQLQETQYF.

This clone was detected a few times. The V and J genes are TRBV6-1 and TRBJ2-7, with D hard to call. The CDR3 is made up of 12 amino acids. Trimming removed 4 bases from V and 3 bases from J, with 7 bases in between. CDR1 and CDR2 (germline): MNHNS, SASEGT. The CDR3 DNA follows: TGTGCCAGCAGTGGGGTCGGCTACGAGCAGTACTTC. Its protein product is CASSGVGYEQYF.

This clone was seen only a few times. The chain employs TRBV6-5 and TRBJ1-5; D is uncertain. Trimming removed 2 bases from V and 2 bases from J, with 10 bases in between. The CDR3 has 15 residues. Per germline, CDR1 MNHEY and CDR2 SVGAGI. CDR3 region: CASSYAAEGNQPQHF. The CDR3 nucleotides are TGTGCCAGCAGTTACGCGGCGGAGGGCAATCAGCCCCAGCATTTT.